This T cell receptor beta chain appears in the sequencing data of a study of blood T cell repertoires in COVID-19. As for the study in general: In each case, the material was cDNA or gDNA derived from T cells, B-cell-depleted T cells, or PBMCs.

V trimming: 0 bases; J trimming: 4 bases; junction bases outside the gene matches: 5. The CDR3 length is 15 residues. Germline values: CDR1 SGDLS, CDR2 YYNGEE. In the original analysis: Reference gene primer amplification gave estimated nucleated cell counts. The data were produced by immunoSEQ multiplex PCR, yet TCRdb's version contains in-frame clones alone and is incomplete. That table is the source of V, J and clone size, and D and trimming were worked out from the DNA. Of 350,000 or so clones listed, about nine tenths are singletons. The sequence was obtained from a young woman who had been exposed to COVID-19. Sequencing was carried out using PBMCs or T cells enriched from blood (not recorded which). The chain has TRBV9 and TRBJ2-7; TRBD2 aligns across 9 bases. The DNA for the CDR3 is TGTGCCAGCAGCGTAGATGGGACTAGCTATTACGAGCAGTACTTC. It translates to CASSVDGTSYYEQYF.